This T cell receptor beta chain was retrieved from a study of blood T cell repertoires in COVID-19. Study details: Both acute and convalescent COVID-19 samples were obtained from the United States, Italy and Spain.

The trim removed 2 bases at V and 5 bases at J, leaving 6 bases unmatched. The germline gives CDR1 LNHNV, CDR2 YYDKDF (reference sequence). The CDR3 contains 15 residues. Repertoires were generated with immunoSEQ multiplex PCR, while TCRdb's copy carries only in-frame clones and drops some. This table holds hundreds of thousands of clones, 85% to 90% found once. The chain links TRBV15 to TRBJ1-2; TRBD1 agrees at 9 bases. Input material: peripheral blood. The clonotype was recovered from an elderly man with acute or convalescent COVID-19. CDR3 sequence reads: CATSRPGQGYYGYTF. The CDR3 nucleotides read TGTGCCACCAGCAGACCGGGACAGGGATATTATGGCTACACCTTC.